Following are 14 T cell receptor beta chains from one sample sequenced in a study of CD8 T cells in ankylosing spondylitis listed by TCRdb under 2017. Points the paper makes about the study in general: A TCR beta motif of 7 or 8 highly homologous amino acid variants appeared characteristic of blood from ankylosing spondylitis patients.

For these receptors, no antigen is known. The method was 5' RACE. Sequencing was carried out with an Illumina HiSeq 2500. The public reads were quality trimmed at Q25 with fastp and then assembled into clones with MiXCR by TCRdb, keeping productive beta chains. Identical CDR3 proteins give one entry, which carries the most common genes and DNA. The sample yields fewer than 400,000 distinct CDR3 sequences; around 20% were counted once. The ten largest clones take up about a sixth of the sample. Input material: blood, either unsorted or a sorted T cell fraction (not recorded which). Receptor source: a male donor with ankylosing spondylitis.

There are a few counts of this clonotype. This chain links TRBV4-2 with TRBJ1-5; TRBD1 is a possible D gene (6 bases). CDR3 length equals 16 residues. Germline assignment: CDR1 LGHNA and CDR2 YNFKEQ. The V end was cut by 2 bases, the J end by 4 bases, with 15 bases between. Here the CDR3 reads CASSQIGGRWNQPQHF. The CDR3 coding sequence is TGTGCCAGCAGCCAAATCGGGGGGCGCTGGAATCAGCCCCAGCATTTT.

This clonotype was found many times. The CDR3 DNA follows: TGCAGCGTTGATACTACCTTCGAGCAGTACTTC. The encoded protein is CSVDTTFEQYF. This chain uses TRBV29-1 with TRBJ2-7; no definite D call. The CDR3 is 11 amino acids. Germline CDR1 reads SQVTM; CDR2 reads ANQGSEA. V was pared by 3 bases and J by 6 bases, with 9 bases between.

This clonotype was seen only once. The chain carries TRBV4-2 and TRBJ1-6; 9 bases map to TRBD1. With 0 bases clipped from V and 8 bases from J, the junction kept 8 bases outside the gene matches. Per germline, CDR1 LGHNA and CDR2 YNFKEQ. This CDR3 is 17 amino acids long. The DNA for the CDR3 is TGTGCCAGCAGCCAAGAGGGGACAGGGACGTGGGATTCACCCCTCCACTTT. Translated, it gives CASSQEGTGTWDSPLHF.

This clonotype was counted only a few times. This chain uses TRBV28 with TRBJ2-2; 7 bases match TRBD1. Trimming at V came to 8 bases and at J to 3 bases, leaving 0 bases not matched to a gene. The CDR3 runs to 12 residues. CDR1 and CDR2 (germline): MDHEN, SYDVKM. The CDR3 DNA is TGTGCCAGCCAGGGGGACACCGGGGAGCTGTTTTTT. This encodes CASQGDTGELFF.

The chain links TRBV7-9 to TRBJ2-5; D unresolved. This CDR3 comprises 14 residues. The V gene lost 5 bases and the J gene lost 5 bases, with 15 bases spanning the gap. Germline V gene sequence: CDR1 SEHNR, CDR2 FQNEAQ (reference sequence). The CDR3 sequence: CASSPSSGVETQYF. In DNA, the CDR3 is TGTGCCAGCAGCCCGTCTTCTGGGGTGGAGACCCAGTACTTC.

This clonotype showed up just a few times. The chain carries TRBV7-9 and TRBJ1-1; weak D call: TRBD1 (6 bases). Trimming cost V 9 bases and J 5 bases, with 16 bases left between them. The germline V gene encodes CDR1 SEHNR and CDR2 FQNEAQ (reference sequence). The CDR3 has 13 amino acids. CDR3 DNA sequence: TGTGCCAGTTTACAGGGTCTTGGGACTGAAGCTTTCTTT. Translating it yields CASLQGLGTEAFF.

This clonotype was seen only a few times. The genes are TRBV4-1 and TRBJ1-1; 8 bases align to TRBD1. The CDR3 loop spans 15 amino acids. Losses at the gene ends were 1 base for V and 4 bases for J; bases not matched to a gene: 5. Germline lookup yields CDR1 MGHRA and CDR2 YSYEKL. The CDR3 region has the DNA TGCGCCAGCAGCCAAGGTGGACAGGGAAGCACTGAAGCTTTCTTT. It is translated as CASSQGGQGSTEAFF.

This clonotype was seen more than once but under ten times. The CDR3 nucleotides are TGCAGTGCTGTCCCGGGACTAGCGGGGAAGCAGTTCTTC. This sequence encodes CSAVPGLAGKQFF. V is TRBV20-1 and J is TRBJ2-1; TRBD2 aligns across 13 bases. This CDR3 contains 13 residues. With 5 bases clipped from V and 11 bases from J, the junction kept 6 bases outside the gene matches. The V gene's germline CDR1 is DFQATT and CDR2 SNEGSKA (reference sequence).

The CDR3 nucleotides read TGCAGTGCTAGTACCAGCGGGAGGCCAGATACGCAGTATTTT. It is translated as CSASTSGRPDTQYF. The chain combines TRBV20-1 with TRBJ2-3, with 9 bases matching TRBD2. The CDR3 has 14 amino acids. In germline, CDR1 is DFQATT, CDR2 SNEGSKA (reference sequence). V was pared by 3 bases and J by 4 bases, with 5 bases of the junction left unmatched.

This clonotype was seen ten or more times. The V gene is TRBV18, the J gene TRBJ2-1, with 7 bases that match TRBD2. The CDR3 is 15 residues long. Trimming took 2 bases from V and 2 from J; bases not matched to a gene: 3. Per germline, CDR1 KGHSH and CDR2 LQKENI. Here the CDR3 reads CASSPTAGAYNEQFF. The CDR3 DNA follows: TGTGCCAGCTCACCAACGGCGGGGGCCTACAATGAGCAGTTCTTC.

This sequence joins TRBV5-1 and TRBJ1-5; tentative D call: TRBD1 (5 bases). The CDR3 extends over 15 amino acids. Germline values: CDR1 SGHRS, CDR2 YFSETQ. The V gene lost 4 bases and the J gene lost 0 bases, with 11 bases spanning the gap. This chain's CDR3 is CASSAGTSSNQPQHF. In DNA form, the CDR3 reads TGCGCCAGCAGCGCCGGGACCAGTAGCAATCAGCCCCAGCATTTT.

This clonotype was found a few times. This rearrangement joins TRBV20-1 to TRBJ1-5; the D gene is possibly TRBD1 (5 bases). This CDR3 has 14 amino acids. V lost 6 bases to trimming and J lost 2 bases, with 14 bases between them. The germline CDR1 and CDR2 sequences are DFQATT and SNEGSKA (reference sequence). The DNA of the CDR3 is TGCAGTGCCCCAAGGGGTTCGCGCAATCAGCCCCAGCATTTT. It specifies CSAPRGSRNQPQHF.

This clonotype has more than one count but fewer than ten. V gene TRBV20-1 combines with J gene TRBJ2-4; TRBD1 might be the D (5 bases). The V gene's germline CDR1 is DFQATT and CDR2 SNEGSKA (reference sequence). V was shortened by 4 bases and J by 2 bases, with 9 bases between the two germline ends. CDR3 length equals 13 residues. As DNA, the CDR3 is TGCAGTGCTACAAAGGGGACCAAAAACATTCAGTACTTC. As protein: CSATKGTKNIQYF.

This clonotype was recorded a few times. For the CDR3, the DNA is TGCGCCAGCAGATACATCGGCAGCACAGATACGCAGTATTTT. Amino acids: CASRYIGSTDTQYF. The chain couples TRBV5-1 to TRBJ2-3; D is unclear. Trimming shortened V by 5 bases and J by 0 bases, and 10 bases separated the two germline ends. This CDR3 contains 14 residues. Germline CDR1 and CDR2: SGHRS and YFSETQ.